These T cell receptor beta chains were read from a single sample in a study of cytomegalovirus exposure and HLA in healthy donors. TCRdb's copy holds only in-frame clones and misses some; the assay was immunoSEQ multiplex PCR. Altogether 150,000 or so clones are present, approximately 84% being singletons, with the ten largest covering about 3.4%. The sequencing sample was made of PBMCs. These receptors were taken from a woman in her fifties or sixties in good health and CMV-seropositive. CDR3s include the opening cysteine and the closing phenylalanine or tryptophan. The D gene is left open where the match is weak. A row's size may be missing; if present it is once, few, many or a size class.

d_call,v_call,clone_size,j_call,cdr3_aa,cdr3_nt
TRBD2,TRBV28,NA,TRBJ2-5,CASSRRGGEETQYF,TGTGCCAGCAGCCGAAGGGGAGGGGAAGAGACCCAGTACTTC
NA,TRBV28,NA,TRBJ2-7,CASSLTWAQYF,TGTGCCAGCAGTTTAACGTGGGCCCAGTACTTC
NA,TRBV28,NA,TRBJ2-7,CASSQGGHTYEQYF,TGTGCCAGCAGTCAGGGGGGACACACCTACGAGCAGTACTTC
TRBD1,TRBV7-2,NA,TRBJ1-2,CASSTPQGDGYTF,TGTGCCAGCAGCACCCCACAGGGGGATGGCTACACCTTC
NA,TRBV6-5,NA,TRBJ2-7,CASSYGLGQVSYEQYF,TGTGCCAGCAGTTACGGCTTAGGCCAGGTCTCCTACGAGCAGTACTTC
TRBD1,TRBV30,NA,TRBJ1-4,CAWSPRGGTANEKLFF,TGTGCCTGGAGTCCCCGGGGTGGGACAGCTAATGAAAAACTGTTTTTT
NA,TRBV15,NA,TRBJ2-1,CATSSYGGRGDDEQFF,TGTGCCACCAGCAGTTACGGGGGGAGGGGGGACGATGAGCAGTTCTTC
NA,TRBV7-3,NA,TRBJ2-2,CASSSFLGSGELFF,TGTGCCAGCAGCTCATTTTTAGGGTCCGGGGAGCTGTTTTTT
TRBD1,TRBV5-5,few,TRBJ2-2,CASSSRGGADTGELFF,TGTGCCAGCAGTTCCCGAGGGGGCGCGGACACCGGGGAGCTGTTTTTT
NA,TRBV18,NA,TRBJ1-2,CASSSTAYGYTF,TGTGCCAGCTCATCGACAGCCTATGGCTACACCTTC
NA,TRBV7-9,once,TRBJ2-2,CASKGNSGELFF,TGTGCCAGCAAGGGGAACTCCGGGGAGCTGTTTTTT
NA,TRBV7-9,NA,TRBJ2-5,CASSALWEPQETQYF,TGTGCCAGCAGCGCTCTATGGGAGCCACAGGAGACCCAGTACTTC
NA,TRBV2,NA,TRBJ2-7,CASSAPTGSYEQYF,TGTGCCAGCAGTGCCCCGACAGGTTCCTACGAGCAGTACTTC
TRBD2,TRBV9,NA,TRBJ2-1,CASSVARRLAGGPMRYNEQFF,TGTGCCAGCAGCGTAGCTCGCCGCTTGGCGGGAGGGCCAATGAGGTACAATGAGCAGTTCTTC
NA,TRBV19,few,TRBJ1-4,CASNGGQGGEKLFF,TGTGCCAGTAATGGAGGCCAAGGGGGAGAAAAACTGTTTTTT
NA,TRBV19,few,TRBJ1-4,CASSRRDYEKLFF,TGTGCCAGTAGCCGCCGGGACTATGAAAAACTGTTTTTT
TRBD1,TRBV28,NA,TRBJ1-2,CASSSGQEAYGYTF,TGTGCCAGCAGTTCCGGACAGGAGGCCTATGGCTACACCTTC
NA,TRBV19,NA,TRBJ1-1,CASSPSSSNTEAFF,TGTGCCAGTAGTCCCAGTTCGTCGAACACTGAAGCTTTCTTT
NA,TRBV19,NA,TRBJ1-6,CASSLYRDSPLHF,TGTGCCAGTAGTTTATACAGGGATTCACCCCTCCACTTT
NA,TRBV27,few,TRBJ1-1,CASKPQGNTEAFF,TGTGCCAGCAAACCCCAGGGGAACACTGAAGCTTTCTTT
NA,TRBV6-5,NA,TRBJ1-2,CASSYGQARYGYTF,TGTGCCAGCAGTTACGGGCAGGCGAGATATGGCTACACCTTC
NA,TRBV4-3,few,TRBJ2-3,CASSQGGTGAPTDTQYF,TGCGCCAGCAGCCAGGGGGGTACAGGGGCTCCCACAGATACGCAGTATTTT
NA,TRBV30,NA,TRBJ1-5,CAWSADSYQPQHF,TGTGCCTGGAGCGCTGACAGTTATCAGCCCCAGCATTTT
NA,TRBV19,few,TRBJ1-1,CASSRGQRAFF,TGTGCCAGTAGTAGAGGACAGAGAGCTTTCTTT
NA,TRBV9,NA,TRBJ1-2,CASSVVLGDGYTF,TGTGCCAGCAGCGTAGTGCTAGGGGATGGCTACACCTTC
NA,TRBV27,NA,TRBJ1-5,CASSRPGFGNQPQHF,TGTGCCAGCAGTCGACCAGGGTTCGGCAATCAGCCCCAGCATTTT
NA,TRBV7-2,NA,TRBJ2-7,CASSPWGGATYEQYF,TGTGCCAGCAGCCCTTGGGGGGGCGCGACGTACGAGCAGTACTTC
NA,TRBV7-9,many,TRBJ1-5,CASTLGQGGQPQHF,TGTGCCAGCACCCTAGGCCAGGGTGGACAGCCCCAGCATTTT
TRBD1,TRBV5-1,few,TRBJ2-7,CASSRLPGQKHEQYF,TGCGCCAGCAGCAGACTTCCGGGACAGAAACACGAGCAGTACTTC
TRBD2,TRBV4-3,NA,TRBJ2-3,CASSQDMEGGPWDTQYF,TGCGCCAGCAGCCAAGATATGGAGGGAGGGCCATGGGATACGCAGTATTTT
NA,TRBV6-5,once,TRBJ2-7,CASSYGVAVHYEQYF,TGTGCCAGCAGTTACGGTGTGGCCGTTCACTACGAGCAGTACTTC
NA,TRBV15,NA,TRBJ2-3,CATSRDVKGGLRDTQYF,TGTGCCACCAGCAGAGATGTAAAGGGAGGCCTCAGGGATACGCAGTATTTT
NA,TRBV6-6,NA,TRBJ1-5,CASSYWIGPKGEPQHF,TGTGCCAGCAGTTACTGGATCGGTCCCAAAGGGGAGCCCCAGCATTTT
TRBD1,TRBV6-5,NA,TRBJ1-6,CASSPRQGNSPLHF,TGTGCCAGCAGTCCTAGACAGGGCAATTCACCCCTCCACTTT
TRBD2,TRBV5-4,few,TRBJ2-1,CASRETSGLKQFF,TGTGCCAGCAGAGAGACTAGCGGACTTAAGCAGTTCTTC
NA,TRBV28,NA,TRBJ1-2,CASQKQNYGYTF,TGTGCCAGCCAGAAACAGAACTATGGCTACACCTTC
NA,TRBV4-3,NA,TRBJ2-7,CASSQGSRDSYEQYF,TGCGCCAGCAGCCAAGGATCGCGGGACAGCTACGAGCAGTACTTC
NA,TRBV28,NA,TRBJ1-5,CASKRLIEPQHF,TGTGCCAGCAAAAGACTGATAGAGCCCCAGCATTTT
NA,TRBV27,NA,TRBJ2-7,CASSPLGQPYEQYF,TGTGCCAGCAGCCCCCTTGGGCAGCCCTACGAGCAGTACTTC
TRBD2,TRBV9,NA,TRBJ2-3,CASSVSAGGTDTQYF,TGTGCCAGCAGCGTATCAGCGGGGGGCACAGATACGCAGTATTTT
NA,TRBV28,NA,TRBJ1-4,CASGEGGEGEKLFF,TGTGCCAGCGGGGAGGGGGGCGAGGGTGAAAAACTGTTTTTT
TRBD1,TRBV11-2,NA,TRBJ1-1,CASSYGTDMNTEAFF,TGTGCCAGCAGCTACGGGACAGACATGAACACTGAAGCTTTCTTT
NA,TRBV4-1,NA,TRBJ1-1,CASSQAWRGPSEAFF,TGCGCCAGCAGCCAAGCGTGGCGGGGACCCTCAGAAGCTTTCTTT
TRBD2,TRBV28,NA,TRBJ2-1,CASSRDRAGGWYEQFF,TGTGCCAGCAGCCGAGACCGAGCGGGAGGGTGGTATGAGCAGTTCTTC